The 10 T cell receptor beta chains below come from one sample, sequenced in a study of cytotoxic CD8 clonotypes in ibrutinib-treated CLL. Profiling relied on immunoSEQ multiplex PCR, and the TCRdb table lists in-frame clones only, not all of them. The data hold 270,000 or so clones, with roughly four fifths observed a single time. The sequenced sample was PBMCs, obtained at disease progression, from a patient treated with ibrutinib. The receptor set was obtained from a human donor with chronic lymphocytic leukemia.

This clone was detected a few times. The chain uses TRBV5-1 and TRBJ2-7; D gene uncertain. CDR1 is SGHRS and CDR2 is YFSETQ in the germline V gene. The length of the CDR3 is 13 residues. With 3 bases removed from V and 3 bases from J, the gap between germline ends came to 10 bases. CDR3 DNA: TGCGCCAGCAGCTACGGGCAAGTCTACGAGCAGTACTTC. Protein product: CASSYGQVYEQYF. Based on the CDR3 plus reference TRBV5-1 and TRBJ2-7, the full variable domain is KAGVTQTPRYLIKTRGQQVTLSCSPISGHRSVSWYQQTPGQGLQFLFEYFSETQRNKGNFPGRFSGRQFSNSRSEMNVSTLELGDSALYLCASSYGQVYEQYFGPGTRLTVT.

The chain links TRBV10-2 to TRBJ2-1, with 10 positions matching TRBD2. V lost 4 bases, J lost 0 bases, and 3 bases stayed unmatched. Germline V gene data show CDR1 as WSHSY and CDR2 as SAAADI. This CDR3 comprises 16 residues. In nucleotides, the CDR3 is TGCGCCAGCAGTGCAGCGGGGGGGAGCTCCTACAATGAGCAGTTCTTC. Encoded protein: CASSAAGGSSYNEQFF.

The chain uses TRBV28 and TRBJ2-7; 8 bases are a match to TRBD2. The CDR3 contains 16 residues. In germline, CDR1 is MDHEN, CDR2 SYDVKM. V lost 3 bases, J lost 4 bases, and 11 bases stayed unmatched. CDR3 coding DNA: TGTGCCAGCAGTTTTCCCCCAGCGGGAGTTTCGTACGAGCAGTACTTC. It is translated as CASSFPPAGVSYEQYF. Combining the CDR3 with reference TRBV28 and TRBJ2-7 gives the whole variable domain DVKVTQSSRYLVKRTGEKVFLECVQDMDHENMFWYRQDPGLGLRLIYFSYDVKMKEKGDIPEGYSVSREKKERFSLILESASTNQTSMYLCASSFPPAGVSYEQYFGPGTRLTVT.

The rearrangement joins TRBV5-5 to TRBJ2-7; D uncertain. The length of the CDR3 is 12 residues. Germline V lookup: CDR1 SGHKS, CDR2 YYEKEE (reference sequence). Trimming cost V 2 bases and J 4 bases, with 7 bases left between them. CDR3 nucleotides: TGTGCCAGCAGCTTAGGTGTATACGAGCAGTACTTC. Its translation: CASSLGVYEQYF. The full variable domain, in which reference TRBV5-5 and TRBJ2-7 provide the parts outside the CDR3, is DAGVTQSPTHLIKTRGQQVTLRCSPISGHKSVSWYQQVLGQGPQFIFQYYEKEERGRGNFPDRFSARQFPNYSSELNVNALLLGDSALYLCASSLGVYEQYFGPGTRLTVT.

This clone was counted between two and nine times. The chain uses TRBV11-3 and TRBJ2-3; D may correspond to TRBD1 or TRBD2 (5 bases each). CDR1 SGHNT and CDR2 YENEEA come from the germline V gene. V was cut by 3 bases and J by 6 bases, with 7 bases left in between. The CDR3 contains 12 residues. CDR3 nucleotide sequence: TGTGCCAGCAGCTTTTGGGGGGATACGCAGTATTTT. Translated, it gives CASSFWGDTQYF. Full variable domain (missing parts from reference TRBV11-3 and TRBJ2-3): EAGVVQSPRYKIIEKKQPVAFWCNPISGHNTLYWYLQNLGQGPELLIRYENEEAVDDSQLPKDRFSAERLKGVDSTLKIQPAELGDSAVYLCASSFWGDTQYFGPGTRLTVL.

V usage is TRBV5-1 and J usage is TRBJ1-2; D is unresolved. The germline gives CDR1 SGHRS, CDR2 YFSETQ. V shed 4 bases and J shed 8 bases, with 18 bases lying between them. This CDR3 has 14 residues. The CDR3 here is CASSMGSVEGGYTF. The CDR3 nucleotides read TGCGCCAGCAGCATGGGCAGCGTCGAGGGCGGCTACACCTTC.

The chain recombines TRBV27 with TRBJ2-7, with D perhaps matching TRBD1 or TRBD2 (5 bases each). V was cut by 2 bases and J by 5 bases, with 13 bases left in between. The CDR3 is 14 amino acids. CDR1 MNHEY and CDR2 SMNVEV come from the germline V gene (reference sequence). The CDR3: CASSLIWDAHEQYF. Here the CDR3 DNA reads TGTGCCAGCAGTTTAATTTGGGACGCCCACGAGCAGTACTTC.

The chain couples TRBV5-1 to TRBJ1-1; 7 bases agree with TRBD1. This CDR3 region has 16 residues. Trimming took 1 base from V and 0 from J; bases not matched to a gene: 6. Germline CDR1 is SGHRS and CDR2 is YFSETQ. The CDR3 region is CASSLSPDRVNTEAFF. CDR3 coding DNA: TGCGCCAGCAGCTTGTCGCCCGACAGGGTGAACACTGAAGCTTTCTTT.

The J gene is TRBJ2-7, the V gene TRBV4-3, with 7 bases fitting TRBD1. The CDR3 extends over 13 amino acids. V lost 0 bases to trimming and J lost 4 bases; unmatched junction nucleotides: 0. From germline, CDR1 is LGHNA and CDR2 YSLEER. CDR3 amino acids: CASSQEDRYEQYF. DNA for the CDR3: TGCGCCAGCAGCCAAGAGGACAGGTACGAGCAGTACTTC.

The V call is TRBV9, the J call TRBJ2-7, with TRBD2 matching 8 bases. Trimming at V came to 1 base and at J to 8 bases, leaving 8 bases not matched to a gene. Per the germline V gene, CDR1 is SGDLS and CDR2 is YYNGEE. The CDR3 runs to 14 residues. CDR3 in amino acids: CASSVPSGGGKQYF. The CDR3 coding sequence is TGTGCCAGCAGCGTACCCTCGGGAGGGGGGAAGCAGTACTTC.